This TCR beta chain was sequenced during a study of blood T cell repertoires in COVID-19 (dated by TCRdb to the early 2020s). Study-wide context: Collaborator samples came from the United States, Italy and Spain and covered acute and convalescent phases of COVID-19. The prospective study material was composed of cDNA or gDNA derived from T cells, B-cell-depleted T cells, or PBMCs. The dataset comprised deeply sampled blood TCRbeta repertoires from subjects exposed to, actively infected with, or recovered from COVID-19. Nearly every sample came with metadata listing a de-identified subject ID, COVID-19 status, age in years and sex. Where HLA class I and class II types were available, the types were taken from metadata supplied by the sample provider, not from assay-based typing. Samples were obtained from the ongoing ImmuneRACE study (first 160 participants) and from approximately 1,200 subjects provided by 6 global collaborators. A freely available public database, intended as a resource for researchers studying the immune response to SARS-CoV-2, is where the repertoires were released.

Summary of the overall study and its limitations: The quantity of clinical and demographic metadata differed by source and by participant and was supplied without curation.

The immunoSEQ Assay, a bias-controlled multiplex PCR, was used to amplify TCRbeta CDR3 regions from genomic DNA. Turning to the authors' computational methods: The number of nucleated cells in each sample was estimated from the amplification of reference gene primers within the assay. Sequence reads were collapsed and filtered to measure the absolute abundance of every unique TCRbeta CDR3 rearrangement. For each sample, productive Simpson clonality was calculated as the square root of Simpson's diversity index over productive rearrangements. TCRdb retrieved this table from immuneACCESS and kept in-frame rearrangements only. Not all clones are present; in checked studies, unresolved V genes account for under half, and no reason is known for the remainder. From that table come the V and J calls and clone size; the DNA was used to work out D and trimming. This sample comprises about 200,000 clones, approximately 81% of them detected only once. The top ten clones comprise 10% of the sample.

In the germline V gene, CDR1 corresponds to MGHDK and CDR2 to SYGVNS. Counted from cysteine to phenylalanine, this CDR3 has 15 amino acids. Only the CDR3 DNA is retained, 45 bases long and in frame from the first base. From V the trimming removes 3 bases and from J it removes 4 bases, while the gene matches leave 4 bases of the junction unaccounted for. Whole blood was collected in K2EDTA tubes by collaborating institutions according to the institutions' own protocols. For TCRbeta analysis, collaborators shipped samples in one of three forms: frozen whole blood, isolated PBMCs, or DNA extracted from either of those sample types. With respect to this clone: No cognate antigen has been identified for it. No qualities accompany the bases; no much larger clone lies one base away.

The sequencing sample was made of peripheral blood. The sequence came from a woman older than 75 with acute or convalescent COVID-19. This chain joins TRBV25-1 to TRBJ2-1; TRBD2 aligns with 9 central bases. The CDR3 has the sequence CASSDWRGGYNEQFF. In nucleotide form, the sequence is TGTGCCAGCAGTGATTGGCGGGGGGGGTACAATGAGCAGTTCTTC.